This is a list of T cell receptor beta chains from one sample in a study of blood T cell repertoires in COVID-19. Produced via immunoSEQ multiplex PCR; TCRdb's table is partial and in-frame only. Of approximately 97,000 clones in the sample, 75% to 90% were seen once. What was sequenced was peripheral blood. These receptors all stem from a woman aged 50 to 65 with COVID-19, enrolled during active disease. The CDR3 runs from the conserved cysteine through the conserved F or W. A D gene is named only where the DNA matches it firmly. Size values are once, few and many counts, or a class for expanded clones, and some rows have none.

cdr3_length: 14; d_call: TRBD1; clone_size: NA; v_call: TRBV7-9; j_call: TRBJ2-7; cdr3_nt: TGTGCCAGCAGCCCGGGACAGGGGGCGGGCGAGCAGTACTTC; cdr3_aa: CASSPGQGAGEQYF
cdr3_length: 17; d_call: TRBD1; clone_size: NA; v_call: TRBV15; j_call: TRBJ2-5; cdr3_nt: TGTGCCACCAGCAGAGGTGGACAGGGGAGGTCAGGAGAGACCCAGTACTTC; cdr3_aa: CATSRGGQGRSGETQYF
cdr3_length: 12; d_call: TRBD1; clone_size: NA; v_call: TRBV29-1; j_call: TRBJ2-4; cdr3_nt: TGCAGCGTGGGACAGGGAGTGAGCATTCAGTACTTC; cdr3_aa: CSVGQGVSIQYF
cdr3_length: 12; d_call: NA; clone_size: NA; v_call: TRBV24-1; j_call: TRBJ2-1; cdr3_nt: TGTGCCACCGTGACATTCCCCAATGAGCAGTTCTTC; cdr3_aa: CATVTFPNEQFF
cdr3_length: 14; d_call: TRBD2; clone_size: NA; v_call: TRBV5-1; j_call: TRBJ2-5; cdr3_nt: TGCGCCAGCAGCTTCGGGGGGACCCAAGAGACCCAGTACTTC; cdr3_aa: CASSFGGTQETQYF
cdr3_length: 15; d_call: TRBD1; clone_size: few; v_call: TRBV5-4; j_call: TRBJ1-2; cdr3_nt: TGTGCCAGCAGCTTTCGGTCAGGGGGCGGCTATGGCTACACCTTC; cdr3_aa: CASSFRSGGGYGYTF
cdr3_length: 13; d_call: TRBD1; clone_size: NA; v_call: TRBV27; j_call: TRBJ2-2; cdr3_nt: TGTGCCAGCAGCCCACAGGGGACCGGGGAGCTGTTTTTT; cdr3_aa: CASSPQGTGELFF
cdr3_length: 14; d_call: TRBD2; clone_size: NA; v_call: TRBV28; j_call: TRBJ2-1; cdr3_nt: TGTGCCAGCAACTCACAGGGACTAGTTAAACCGCAGTTCTTC; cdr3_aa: CASNSQGLVKPQFF
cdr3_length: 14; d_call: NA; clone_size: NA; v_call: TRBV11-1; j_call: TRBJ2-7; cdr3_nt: TGTGCCAGCAGCTCTACCGGGACTCCCGGGGAGCAGTACTTC; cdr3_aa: CASSSTGTPGEQYF
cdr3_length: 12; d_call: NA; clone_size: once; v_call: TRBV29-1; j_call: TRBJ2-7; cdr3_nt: TGCAGCGTTCATAGCGGTACCTACGAGCAGTACTTC; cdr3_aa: CSVHSGTYEQYF
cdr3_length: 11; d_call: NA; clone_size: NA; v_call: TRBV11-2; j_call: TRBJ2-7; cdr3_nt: TGTGCCAGCAGCTCTCTATACGAGCAGTACTTC; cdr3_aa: CASSSLYEQYF
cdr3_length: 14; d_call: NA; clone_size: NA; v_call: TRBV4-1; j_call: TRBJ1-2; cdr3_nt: TGCGCCAGCAGCCAAGGCCAGAATCTCTATGGCTACACCTTC; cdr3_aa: CASSQGQNLYGYTF
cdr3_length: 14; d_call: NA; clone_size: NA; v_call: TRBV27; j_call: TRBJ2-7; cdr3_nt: TGTGCCAGCAGTTTAACCCGACAGACCTACGAGCAGTACTTC; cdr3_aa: CASSLTRQTYEQYF
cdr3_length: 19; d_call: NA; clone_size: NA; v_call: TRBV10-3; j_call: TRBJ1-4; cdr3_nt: TGTGCCATCAGTGAGTCGGTAATTGGGAGTCCTGCAACTAATGAAAAACTGTTTTTT; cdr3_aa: CAISESVIGSPATNEKLFF
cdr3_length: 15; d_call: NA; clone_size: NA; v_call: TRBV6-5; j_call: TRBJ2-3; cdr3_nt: TGTGCCAGCAGTTTCGGGTCGCCACGCACAGATACGCAGTATTTT; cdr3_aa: CASSFGSPRTDTQYF
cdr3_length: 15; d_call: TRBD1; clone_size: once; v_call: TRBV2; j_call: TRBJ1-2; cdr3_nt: TGTGCCAGCAGCGCCCGGACAGGGGGTAGCGGTGGCTACACCTTC; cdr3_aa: CASSARTGGSGGYTF
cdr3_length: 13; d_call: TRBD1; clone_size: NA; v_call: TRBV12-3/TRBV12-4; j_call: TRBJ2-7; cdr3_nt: TGTGCCAGCCGGGGACAGGGTAGGTCCGAGCAGTACTTC; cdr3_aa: CASRGQGRSEQYF
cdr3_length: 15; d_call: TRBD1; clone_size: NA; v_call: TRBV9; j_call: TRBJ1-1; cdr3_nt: TGTGCCAGCAGCCCAATACAGGGGAGTAACACTGAAGCTTTCTTT; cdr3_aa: CASSPIQGSNTEAFF
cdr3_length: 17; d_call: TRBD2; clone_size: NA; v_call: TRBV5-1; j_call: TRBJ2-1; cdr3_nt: TGCGCCAGCAGTTTTGGACCTACCGGGTCTAGCGGGGGGGAGCAGTTCTTC; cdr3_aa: CASSFGPTGSSGGEQFF
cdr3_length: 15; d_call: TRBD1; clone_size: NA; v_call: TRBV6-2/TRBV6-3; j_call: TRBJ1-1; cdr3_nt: TGTGCCAGCAGTGACCTAAGGACAGGGCAAACTGAAGCTTTCTTT; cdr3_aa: CASSDLRTGQTEAFF
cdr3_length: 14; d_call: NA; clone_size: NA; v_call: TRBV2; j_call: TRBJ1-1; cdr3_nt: TGTGCCAGCAGTACCCACACACTGAACACTGAAGCTTTCTTT; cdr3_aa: CASSTHTLNTEAFF
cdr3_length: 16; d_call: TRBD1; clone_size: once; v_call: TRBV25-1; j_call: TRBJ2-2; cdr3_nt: TGTGCCAGCAGCCCCGGACAGGGACTCAACACCGGGGAGCTGTTTTTT; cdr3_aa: CASSPGQGLNTGELFF
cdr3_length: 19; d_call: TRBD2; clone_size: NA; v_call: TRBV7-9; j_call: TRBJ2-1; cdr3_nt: TGTGCCAGCAGCTTAGGCCGGGGGCCGGGACTAGCGGGGGACAATGAGCAGTTCTTC; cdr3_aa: CASSLGRGPGLAGDNEQFF
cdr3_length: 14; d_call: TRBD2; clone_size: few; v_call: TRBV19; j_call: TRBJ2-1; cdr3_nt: TGTGCCAGTAGTATAGGTGGGGGGGTCAATGAGCAGTTCTTC; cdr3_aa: CASSIGGGVNEQFF
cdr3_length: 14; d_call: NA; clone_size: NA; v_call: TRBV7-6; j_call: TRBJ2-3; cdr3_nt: TGTGCCAGCAGCTTGGCAGGGGGCACAGATACGCAGTATTTT; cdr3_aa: CASSLAGGTDTQYF
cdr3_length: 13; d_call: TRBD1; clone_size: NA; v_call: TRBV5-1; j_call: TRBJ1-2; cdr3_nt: TGCGCCAGCAGCTCAGACAGGGTGGGTGGCTACACCTTC; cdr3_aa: CASSSDRVGGYTF
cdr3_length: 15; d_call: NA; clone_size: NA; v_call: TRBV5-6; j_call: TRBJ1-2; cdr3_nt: TGTGCCAGCAGAGGGGAGGGGCGGTTATCTTATGGCTACACCTTC; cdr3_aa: CASRGEGRLSYGYTF
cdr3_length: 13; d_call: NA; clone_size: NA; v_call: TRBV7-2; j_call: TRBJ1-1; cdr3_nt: TGTGCCAGCAGCCTAAGAAGGGGCACTGAAGCTTTCTTT; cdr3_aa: CASSLRRGTEAFF
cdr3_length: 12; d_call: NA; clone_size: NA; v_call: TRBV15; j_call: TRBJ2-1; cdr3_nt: TGTGCCACCAGCGACCACAGGAAAGATCAGTTCTTC; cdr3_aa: CATSDHRKDQFF
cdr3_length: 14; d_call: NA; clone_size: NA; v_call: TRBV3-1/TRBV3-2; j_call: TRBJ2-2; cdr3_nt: TGTGCCAGCAGCCAAGCCGGGAACACCGGGGAGCTGTTTTTT; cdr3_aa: CASSQAGNTGELFF
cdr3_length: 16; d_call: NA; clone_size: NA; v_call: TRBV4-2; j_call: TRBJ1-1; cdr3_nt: TGTGCCAGCAGCCAAGATCGGCGGGGGATGAATACTGAAGCTTTCTTT; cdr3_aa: CASSQDRRGMNTEAFF
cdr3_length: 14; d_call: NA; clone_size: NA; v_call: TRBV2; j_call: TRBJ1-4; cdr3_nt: TGTGCCAGCGGCCCGGGAAGACTTAATGAAAAACTGTTTTTT; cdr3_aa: CASGPGRLNEKLFF
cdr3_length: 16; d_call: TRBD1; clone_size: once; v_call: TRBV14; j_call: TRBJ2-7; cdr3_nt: TGTGCCAGCAGCCTACTTTCCGGGACAGCTATTTACGAGCAGTACTTC; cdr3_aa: CASSLLSGTAIYEQYF
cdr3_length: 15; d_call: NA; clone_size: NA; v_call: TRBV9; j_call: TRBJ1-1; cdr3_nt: TGTGCCAGCAGCGTAGGTCCGGGGTTTAGCACTGAAGCTTTCTTT; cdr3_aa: CASSVGPGFSTEAFF
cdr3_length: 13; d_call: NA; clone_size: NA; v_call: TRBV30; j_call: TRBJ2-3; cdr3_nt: TGTGCCTGGAGTAAAGGGGCCAGGGATACGCAGTATTTT; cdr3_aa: CAWSKGARDTQYF
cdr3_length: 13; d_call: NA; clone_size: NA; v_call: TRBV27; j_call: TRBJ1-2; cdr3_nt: TGTGCCAGCAGTTTAGGGAGGTCCTCGTACTCCACCTTC; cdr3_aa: CASSLGRSSYSTF
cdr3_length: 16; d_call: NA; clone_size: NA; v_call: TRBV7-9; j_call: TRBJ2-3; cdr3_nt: TGTGCCAGCAGCCTAAGGACTGTTGTGCGCACAGATACGCAGTATTTT; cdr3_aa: CASSLRTVVRTDTQYF
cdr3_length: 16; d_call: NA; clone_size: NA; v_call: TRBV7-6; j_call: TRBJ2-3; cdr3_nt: TGTGCCAGCAGCTTGCTTAATAGCGGAGTATCAGATACGCAGTATTTT; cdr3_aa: CASSLLNSGVSDTQYF
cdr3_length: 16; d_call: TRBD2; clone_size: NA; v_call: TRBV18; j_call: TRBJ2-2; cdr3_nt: TGTGCCAGCTCACCGGGCAGCGGGGTGAACACCGGGGAGCTGTTTTTT; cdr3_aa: CASSPGSGVNTGELFF
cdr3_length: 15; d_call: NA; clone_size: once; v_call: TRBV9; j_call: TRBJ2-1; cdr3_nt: TGTGCCAGCAGCGAGGGGGCGGGGTCCTACAATGAGCAGTTCTTC; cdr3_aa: CASSEGAGSYNEQFF
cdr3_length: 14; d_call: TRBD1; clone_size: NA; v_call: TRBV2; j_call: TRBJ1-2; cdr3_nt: TGTGCCAGCAGTGGGGGGACAGCCAGGTCTGGCTACACCTTC; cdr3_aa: CASSGGTARSGYTF
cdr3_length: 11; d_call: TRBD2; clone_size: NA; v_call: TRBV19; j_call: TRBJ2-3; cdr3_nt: TGTGCCAGTGCGGGGGCAGATACGCAGTATTTT; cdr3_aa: CASAGADTQYF